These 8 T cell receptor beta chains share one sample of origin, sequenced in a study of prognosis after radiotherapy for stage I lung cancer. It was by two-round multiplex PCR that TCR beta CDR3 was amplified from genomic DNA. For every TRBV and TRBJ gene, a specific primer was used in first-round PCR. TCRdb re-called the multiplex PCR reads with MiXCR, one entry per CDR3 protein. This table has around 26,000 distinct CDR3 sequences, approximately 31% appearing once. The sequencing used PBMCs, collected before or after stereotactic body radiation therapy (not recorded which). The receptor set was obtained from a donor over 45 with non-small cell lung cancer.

CDR3 in amino acids: CASSLSISGNTIYF. CDR3 DNA sequence: TGCGCCAGCAGCCTAAGTATTTCTGGAAACACCATATATTTT. The chain uses TRBV5-1 and TRBJ1-3, with D unresolved. Looked up from germline, CDR1 is SGHRS and CDR2 is YFSETQ. The CDR3 runs 14 residues. Deletions cut 4 bases from V and 1 base from J, with 9 bases between.

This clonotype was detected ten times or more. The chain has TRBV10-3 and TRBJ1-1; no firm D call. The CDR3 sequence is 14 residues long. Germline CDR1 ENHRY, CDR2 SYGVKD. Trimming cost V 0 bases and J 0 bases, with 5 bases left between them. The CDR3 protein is CAISESQVNTEAFF. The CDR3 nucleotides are TGTGCCATCAGTGAGTCCCAGGTGAACACTGAAGCTTTCTTT.

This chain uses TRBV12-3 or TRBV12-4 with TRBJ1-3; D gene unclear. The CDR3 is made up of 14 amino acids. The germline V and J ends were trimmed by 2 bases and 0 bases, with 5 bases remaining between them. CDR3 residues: CASSLSSSGNTIYF. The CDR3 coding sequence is TGTGCCAGCAGTTTAAGCAGCTCTGGAAACACCATATATTTT.

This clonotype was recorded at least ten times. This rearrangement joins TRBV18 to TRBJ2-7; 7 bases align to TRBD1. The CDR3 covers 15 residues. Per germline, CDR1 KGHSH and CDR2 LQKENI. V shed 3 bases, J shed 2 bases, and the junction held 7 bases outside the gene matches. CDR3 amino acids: CASSPRQGNPYEQYF. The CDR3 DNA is TGTGCCAGCTCACCTCGACAGGGAAATCCCTACGAGCAGTACTTC.

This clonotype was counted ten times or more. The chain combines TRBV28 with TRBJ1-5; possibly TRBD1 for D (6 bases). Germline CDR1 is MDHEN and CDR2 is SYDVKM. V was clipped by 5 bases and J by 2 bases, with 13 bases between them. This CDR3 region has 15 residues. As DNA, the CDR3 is TGTGCCAGCAGTCTAAAGGCAGGGGGCAATCAGCCCCAGCATTTT. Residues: CASSLKAGGNQPQHF.

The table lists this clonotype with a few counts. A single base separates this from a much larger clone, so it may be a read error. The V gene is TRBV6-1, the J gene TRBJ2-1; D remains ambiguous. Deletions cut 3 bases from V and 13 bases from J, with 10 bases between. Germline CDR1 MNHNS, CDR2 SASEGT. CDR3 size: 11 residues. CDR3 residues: CASSDFTDQFF. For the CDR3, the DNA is TGTGCCAGCAGTGACTTCACTGATCAGTTCTTC.

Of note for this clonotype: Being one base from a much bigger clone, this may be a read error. The CDR3 sequence: CASSGLTGGQGTDTQYF. The CDR3, as DNA: TGTGCCAGCAGTGGACTAACGGGGGGGCAGGGCACAGATACGCAGTATTTT. The V gene is TRBV6-1, the J gene TRBJ2-3, with TRBD2 matching over 8 bases. V lost 4 bases to trimming and J lost 1 base; unmatched junction nucleotides: 10. The germline V gene has CDR1 MNHNS and CDR2 SASEGT. The CDR3 spans 17 residues.

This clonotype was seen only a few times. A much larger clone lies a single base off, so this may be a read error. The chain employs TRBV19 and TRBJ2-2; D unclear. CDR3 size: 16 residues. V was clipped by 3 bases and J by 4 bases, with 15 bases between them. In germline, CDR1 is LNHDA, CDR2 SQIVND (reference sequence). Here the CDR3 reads CASSILGCSPTGELFF. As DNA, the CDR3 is TGTGCCAGTAGTATTTTGGGGTGCTCCCCCACCGGGGAGCTGTTTTTT.